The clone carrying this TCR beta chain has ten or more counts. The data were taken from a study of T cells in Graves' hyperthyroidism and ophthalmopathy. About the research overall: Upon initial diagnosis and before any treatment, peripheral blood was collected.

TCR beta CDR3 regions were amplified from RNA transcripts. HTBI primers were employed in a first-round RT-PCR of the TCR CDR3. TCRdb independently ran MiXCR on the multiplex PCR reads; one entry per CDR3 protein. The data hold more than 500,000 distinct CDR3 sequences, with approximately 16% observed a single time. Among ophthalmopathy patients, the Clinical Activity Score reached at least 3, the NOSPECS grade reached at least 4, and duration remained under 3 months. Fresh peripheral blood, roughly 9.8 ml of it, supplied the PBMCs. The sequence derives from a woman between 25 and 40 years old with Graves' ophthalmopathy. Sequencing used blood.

The CDR3 nucleotides read TGTGCCAGCAGTTTAGGGACAGGAGGGTATCAGCCCCAGCATTTT. Amino acid sequence: CASSLGTGGYQPQHF. The chain recombines TRBV28 with TRBJ1-5; the match to TRBD1 covers 8 bases. Losses at the gene ends were 2 bases for V and 5 bases for J; bases not matched to a gene: 5. CDR1 MDHEN and CDR2 SYDVKM come from the germline V gene. The CDR3 consists of 15 residues.